This entry is about one T cell receptor (beta chain). Authors' processing steps: Quantification of nucleated cells was approximated via reference gene primer amplification. The assay was immunoSEQ multiplex PCR, and TCRdb's table has in-frame clones only and misses some. V, J and clone size reflect that table, while D and trimming were determined from the DNA. The sample shows some 300,000 clones, 88% of them seen only once. The data originate from a study of blood T cell repertoires in COVID-19. Study context: Acute-phase and convalescent COVID-19 samples originated in the United States, Italy and Spain. The analysed material was cDNA or gDNA that came from T cells, B-cell-depleted T cells, or PBMCs.

The V gene lost 0 bases and the J gene lost 0 bases, with 12 bases spanning the gap. Germline assignment: CDR1 SGHRS and CDR2 YFSETQ. CDR3 length: 16 amino acids. The specimen sequenced was peripheral blood. V is TRBV5-1 and J is TRBJ1-1; a weak D match, TRBD1 (5 bases). This clonotype originated in a woman aged 25-40 years who had recovered from COVID-19. The CDR3 protein is CASSLDFGHMNTEAFF. The CDR3 DNA sequence: TGCGCCAGCAGCTTGGACTTCGGACACATGAACACTGAAGCTTTCTTT.